The 16 T cell receptor beta chains listed next were all sequenced from one sample in a study of cytomegalovirus exposure and HLA in healthy donors. Amplification used 60 Vbeta primers and 13 Jbeta primers. Some clones are missing from TCRdb's copy, which holds only in-frame ones; the method was immunoSEQ multiplex PCR. Here the sample spans some 120,000 clones, around three quarters being singletons. Sequencing was performed on PBMCs. The receptors shown here come from a man between 18 and 35 years old in good health and CMV-seronegative.

The V call is TRBV5-4, the J call TRBJ2-3; 7 bases align to TRBD2. V shed 0 bases, J shed 5 bases, and the junction held 9 bases outside the gene matches. This CDR3 is built from 16 residues. The germline gives CDR1 SGHNT, CDR2 YYREEE (reference sequence). CDR3 DNA sequence: TGTGCCAGCAGCTTGGGATTGGGGGGGGTAGTAGATACGCAGTATTTT. Translation gives CASSLGLGGVVDTQYF.

V and J are TRBV7-3 and TRBJ2-1, with 11 bases fitting TRBD2. The V and J ends lost 4 bases and 4 bases, in that order; junction bases with no gene match: 6. The CDR3 runs 16 residues. CDR1 is SGHTA and CDR2 is FQGTGA in the germline V gene. The CDR3 here is CASSSGLADLYNEQFF. The CDR3 DNA is TGTGCCAGCAGCTCGGGACTAGCGGACCTATACAATGAGCAGTTCTTC. The entire variable domain, with the rest obtained from reference TRBV7-3 and TRBJ2-1, is as follows: GAGVSQTPSNKVTEKGKYVELRCDPISGHTALYWYRQSLGQGPEFLIYFQGTGAADDSGLPNDRFFAVRPEGSVSTLKIQRTERGDSAVYLCASSSGLADLYNEQFFGPGTRLTVL.

The chain recombines TRBV7-2 with TRBJ2-6; 8 positions match TRBD1. Unmatched junction bases numbered 5, after V lost 6 bases and J lost 4 bases. This CDR3 contains 15 residues. Germline lookup yields CDR1 SGHTA and CDR2 FQGNSA. The CDR3 coding sequence is TGTGCCAGCAGGACAGGGGCGGGCGGGGCCAACGTCCTGACTTTC. Protein sequence: CASRTGAGGANVLTF.

The chain joins TRBV13 to TRBJ2-7, with 11 positions matching TRBD2. CDR1 and CDR2 (germline): PRHDT, FYEKMQ (reference sequence). The CDR3 covers 17 residues. Trimming took 3 bases from V and 0 from J; bases not matched to a gene: 7. The CDR3 nucleotides read TGTGCCAGCAGCTTCCAACGACTAGCGGGAAGCTCCTACGAGCAGTACGTC. This encodes CASSFQRLAGSSYEQYV.

This clone appeared a few times. The rearrangement links TRBV4-3 to TRBJ2-5; 10 positions match TRBD2. This CDR3 region has 14 residues. Looked up from germline, CDR1 is LGHNA and CDR2 is YSLEER. Unmatched junction bases numbered 4, after V lost 5 bases and J lost 4 bases. In nucleotides, the CDR3 is TGCGCCAGCAGCGCCCGGACTAGCGGAGAGACCCAGTACTTC. This codes for CASSARTSGETQYF.

V is TRBV19 and J is TRBJ2-1, with D unresolved. V was pared by 3 bases and J by 6 bases, with 6 bases between. Germline V CDR1 and CDR2: LNHDA, SQIVND (reference sequence). The CDR3 is 12 amino acids. The CDR3 reads CASSIAVNEQFF. The CDR3 DNA reads as TGTGCCAGTAGTATTGCGGTCAATGAGCAGTTCTTC.

This chain links TRBV29-1 with TRBJ1-2; 7 bases line up with TRBD1. The CDR3 contains 12 residues. Germline V gene sequence: CDR1 SQVTM, CDR2 ANQGSEA. J gave up 6 bases and V 1 base, and 2 bases lay outside the gene matches. CDR3 loop: CSVEGGTDGYTF. The CDR3 nucleotides read TGCAGCGTTGAAGGGGGGACAGATGGCTACACCTTC.

The genes are TRBV7-3 and TRBJ2-2, with 14 bases lining up with TRBD2. The CDR3 is made up of 16 amino acids. In germline, CDR1 is SGHTA, CDR2 FQGTGA. V shed 5 bases, J shed 5 bases, and the junction held 4 bases outside the gene matches. CDR3 sequence reads: CASSPRLAGGTGELFF. The CDR3 coding sequence is TGTGCCAGCAGCCCAAGACTAGCGGGGGGGACCGGGGAGCTGTTTTTT.

The V call is TRBV4-3, the J call TRBJ1-6, with D possibly TRBD1 on 5 matching bases. The germline CDR1 and CDR2 sequences are LGHNA and YSLEER. V lost 0 bases and J 8 bases, leaving 8 bases between the germline ends. The CDR3 sequence is 14 residues long. Here the CDR3 reads CASSQEGAYSPLHF. In nucleotides, the CDR3 is TGCGCCAGCAGCCAAGAAGGGGCTTATTCACCCCTCCACTTT.

The CDR3 DNA follows: TGCAGCGGGGGGGAGGGGGAAAAACTGTTTTTT. Protein sequence: CSGGEGEKLFF. The V call is TRBV29-1, the J call TRBJ1-4; D may be TRBD1 (5 bases). This CDR3 has 11 residues. Germline V lookup: CDR1 SQVTM, CDR2 ANQGSEA. V shed 7 bases and J shed 8 bases, with 11 bases lying between them.

The genes are TRBV23-1 and TRBJ2-3; TRBD2 agrees at 9 bases. TRBV23-1 falls under the ORF class, with uncertain function. This CDR3 region has 18 residues. The junction had 10 bases not matched to a gene; V was cut back by 3 bases and J by 0 bases. The CDR3 DNA reads TGCGCCAGCAGTCATTTTCCTTGGACTAGCGAGAGCACAGATACGCAGTATTTT. Translated, it gives CASSHFPWTSESTDTQYF.

CDR3 protein: CASSELSYEQYF. The DNA for the CDR3 is TGTGCCAGCAGTGAACTTTCCTACGAGCAGTACTTC. The chain uses TRBV2 and TRBJ2-7; D gene unclear. The V and J ends lost 2 bases and 1 base respectively, with 3 bases between them. The germline V gene encodes CDR1 SNHLY and CDR2 FYNNEI. The CDR3 is 12 residues long. Complete variable domain (other parts from reference TRBV2 and TRBJ2-7): EPEVTQTPSHQVTQMGQEVILRCVPISNHLYFYWYRQILGQKVEFLVSFYNNEISEKSEIFDDQFSVERPDGSNFTLKIRSTKLEDSAMYFCASSELSYEQYFGPGTRLTVT.

V and J are TRBV4-3 and TRBJ2-3; TRBD2 matches 9 bases. The J segment lost 4 bases and the V segment lost 0 bases, leaving 8 bases of the junction unmatched. Germline lookup yields CDR1 LGHNA and CDR2 YSLEER. This CDR3 region has 17 residues. The chain's CDR3 is CASSQDLGTSPPDTQYF. In DNA form, the CDR3 reads TGCGCCAGCAGCCAAGATTTGGGGACTAGCCCGCCAGATACGCAGTATTTT.

The rearrangement joins TRBV7-2 to TRBJ2-7, with D possibly TRBD2 on 6 matching bases. Per the germline V gene, CDR1 is SGHTA and CDR2 is FQGNSA. CDR3 size: 19 residues. Trimming stripped 2 bases from V and 0 bases from J, with 23 bases between. CDR3 protein: CASSLNRRTTLLSSYEQYF. For the CDR3, the DNA is TGTGCCAGCAGCTTAAATCGACGGACTACCCTACTTAGCTCCTACGAGCAGTACTTC.

The chain is built from TRBV11-2 and TRBJ2-2; D gene uncertain. Trimming removed 5 bases at V and 5 bases at J, with 15 bases between. The length of the CDR3 is 15 residues. Germline V lookup: CDR1 SGHAT, CDR2 FQNNGV. CDR3 bases: TGTGCCAGCAGCCTGCGCGGTGCTGTGACCGGGGAGCTGTTTTTT. It translates to CASSLRGAVTGELFF.

The sample holds one count of this clone. The chain has TRBV28 and TRBJ2-7; 10 bases agree with TRBD2. After removal of 4 bases from V and 0 bases from J, the junction contained 3 bases not matched to a gene. Germline lookup yields CDR1 MDHEN and CDR2 SYDVKM. The CDR3 extends over 15 amino acids. As DNA, the CDR3 is TGTGCCAGCAGTTCTCCTAGCGGGAGCTCCTACGAGCAGTACGTC. The encoded protein is CASSSPSGSSYEQYV.